These T cell receptor beta chains were read from a single sample in a study of CD8+ T cells in alopecia areata. TCRdb's copy holds only in-frame clones and misses some; the assay was immunoSEQ multiplex PCR. The sample has some 130,000 clones; about 59% are singletons. The material was CD8+ T cells sorted from blood, obtained at week 4, from a patient treated with tofacitinib. The receptor set was obtained from a human donor with alopecia areata. Each CDR3 is given with its conserved first and last residue. D genes are given only for firm matches. A clone size is listed for some rows: how often the clone was seen (once, few, many), or a class if it is expanded.

clone_size v_call d_call cdr3_aa
NA TRBV2 NA CAAFIVLGETQYF
once TRBV29-1 TRBD1 CSVESGQGWETQYF
NA TRBV30 NA CAWTLPPPWGYTF
NA TRBV25-1 NA CASSWAQGSGGYTF
NA TRBV7-9 NA CASSSSTHEGTEAFF
few TRBV6-6 NA CAVHQGRGTEAFF
few TRBV5-5 TRBD1 CASSPTGSYEQYF
few TRBV4-1 NA CASSQDEAPGTQYF
NA TRBV25-1 NA CASSDPPLQETQYF
NA TRBV18 NA CASSPQQFSSYNSPLHF
NA TRBV4-1 NA CASSSRATRLYEQYF
NA TRBV5-4 NA CASSLNAEPNEKLFF
NA TRBV4-3 NA CASSQVWGSRNEQFF
NA TRBV27 NA CASSYGPHYEQYF
NA TRBV4-1 NA CASSQRRRASNYGYTF
NA TRBV27 NA CASSLNQGPLHF
NA TRBV7-9 NA CASSLGNSPLHF
few TRBV11-2 NA CTSSLESGPNSPLHF
NA TRBV27 TRBD1 CASSWDRGNTGELFF
NA TRBV18 NA CASSLGDTQYF
NA TRBV5-4 NA CASSLDRGENQPQHF
NA TRBV13 NA CASSLEGPAALGAQYF
NA TRBV27 NA CASSPNREGIGNTIYF
NA TRBV13 NA CASSLGEQGPQETQYF
NA TRBV9 TRBD1 CASSPRTGEDNEQFF
NA TRBV4-1 NA CASSLTHAGELFF
few TRBV5-4 NA CASSQETDNTGELFF
NA TRBV4-1 NA CASSQVGQIIYEQYF
many TRBV19 TRBD2 CASSISGGASDTQYF
NA TRBV23-1 NA CASSQLNEQFF
NA TRBV6-5 TRBD1 CASTEGQPNQPQHF
NA TRBV13 TRBD1 CASSRGQGGGYTF
NA TRBV6-6 TRBD2 CASSDSTSGDLHF
NA TRBV2 NA CASSAPSYEQYF
NA TRBV13 NA CASSLGGLIGYTF
once TRBV5-1 TRBD1 CASSSGTGATEAFF